These 29 T cell receptor beta chains were all obtained from the same sample, sequenced in a study of blood T cells in healthy people across ages. Together with a sample-barcoded 5' primer, a J-beta primer mix was included in a second PCR lasting roughly 6 to 12 cycles. TCRdb re-analysed the 5' RACE reads in MiXCR, keeping a single row per CDR3 protein. The repertoire holds approximately 780,000 distinct CDR3 sequences, 20% to 30% seen once, with 3% in the top ten. The same sample was also used in a study of T cells of mothers and their children.

Sequenced input: blood. These receptors were taken from a boy aged 5-17 years in good health.

The rearrangement joins TRBV4-3 to TRBJ2-1, with unresolved D. Trimming pared 1 base from V and 0 bases from J, leaving 13 bases between. Germline loops: CDR1 LGHNA, CDR2 YSLEER. The CDR3 is made up of 17 amino acids. The CDR3 DNA sequence: TGCGCCAGCAGCCAAGCCTACTCTAAGGGCTCCTACAATGAGCAGTTCTTC. As protein: CASSQAYSKGSYNEQFF.

Ten or more counts support this clonotype. The chain employs TRBV6-4 and TRBJ2-1; tentatively, D is TRBD1 (6 bases). The V gene's germline CDR1 is MRHNA and CDR2 SNTAGT. Trimming cost V 0 bases and J 5 bases, with 8 bases left between them. The CDR3 is made up of 14 amino acids. The CDR3 is CASSDSTGHNEQFF. The CDR3 nucleotides are TGTGCCAGCAGTGACTCTACAGGGCACAATGAGCAGTTCTTC.

In this sample, this clonotype turned up many times. The rearrangement links TRBV29-1 to TRBJ2-4; TRBD1 matches at 7 bases. CDR1 and CDR2 from the germline V gene are SQVTM and ANQGSEA. This CDR3 contains 12 residues. CDR3 nucleotides: TGCAGTTTCCGGGACAGAAAAAACATTCAGTACTTC. Translated, it gives CSFRDRKNIQYF.

The chain joins TRBV12-3 or TRBV12-4 to TRBJ2-3, with 7 bases aligning to TRBD1. CDR3 length equals 16 residues. With V trimmed by 10 bases and J by 2 bases, 15 bases remained unmatched. This chain's CDR3 is CATLLATGKYTDTQYF. The CDR3 coding sequence is TGTGCCACCCTTCTGGCGACAGGGAAATACACAGATACGCAGTATTTT.

This rearrangement joins TRBV15 to TRBJ1-4; 7 nucleotides agree with TRBD1. Germline V lookup: CDR1 LNHNV, CDR2 YYDKDF (reference sequence). J lost 5 bases, V lost 0 bases, and 3 bases had no gene match. The CDR3 length is 15 residues. The CDR3, as DNA: TGTGCCACCAGCAGAGATAGGGGACAGAATGAAAAACTGTTTTTT. This encodes CATSRDRGQNEKLFF.

This clonotype was picked up many times. The rearrangement joins TRBV11-1 to TRBJ2-1; 10 positions agree with TRBD1. Germline CDR1 reads SGHAT; CDR2 reads FQDESV (reference sequence). The CDR3 spans 16 residues. V lost 7 bases and J lost 7; bases outside the gene matches: 13. As DNA, the CDR3 is TGTGCCAGCACCAGACAGGGGGCTAGATTGGGGAATGAGCAGTTCTTC. Translation gives CASTRQGARLGNEQFF.

V usage is TRBV28 and J usage is TRBJ2-7, with D maybe TRBD2 (5 bases). The ends were cut back, 2 bases at V and 4 bases at J, with 12 bases in the middle. Germline loops: CDR1 MDHEN, CDR2 SYDVKM. This CDR3 contains 14 residues. CDR3 region: CASSLNWGAYEQYF. CDR3 in DNA: TGTGCCAGCAGTTTAAATTGGGGAGCTTACGAGCAGTACTTC. The full variable domain, its missing parts supplied by reference TRBV28 and TRBJ2-7, is DVKVTQSSRYLVKRTGEKVFLECVQDMDHENMFWYRQDPGLGLRLIYFSYDVKMKEKGDIPEGYSVSREKKERFSLILESASTNQTSMYLCASSLNWGAYEQYFGPGTRLTVT.

This clonotype turned up a few times. This rearrangement joins TRBV2 to TRBJ2-1; 8 nucleotides align to TRBD2. The germline CDR1 and CDR2 sequences are SNHLY and FYNNEI. Trimming at V came to 4 bases and at J to 2 bases, leaving 4 bases not matched to a gene. This CDR3 contains 15 residues. The CDR3 bases are TGTGCCAGCAGTGCCAATAGCGGGACCTACAATGAGCAGTTCTTC. Its protein product is CASSANSGTYNEQFF.

This clonotype was picked up many times. V usage is TRBV4-1 and J usage is TRBJ1-2; 7 bases are shared with TRBD1. The CDR3 contains 14 residues. The trim removed 4 bases at V and 3 bases at J, leaving 5 bases unmatched. Germline loops: CDR1 MGHRA, CDR2 YSYEKL. CDR3 residues: CASSPPGQYYGYTF. CDR3 DNA sequence: TGCGCCAGCAGCCCCCCGGGACAGTACTATGGCTACACCTTC.

This clonotype was found a few times. The V call is TRBV4-1, the J call TRBJ2-5; D is possibly TRBD2 (6 bases). CDR1 MGHRA and CDR2 YSYEKL come from the germline V gene. The CDR3 sequence is 14 residues long. V lost 3 bases and J lost 4, with 12 bases in between. The CDR3 DNA reads TGCGCCAGCAGCCAGACTAGTCGTCCAGAGACCCAGTACTTC. Amino acid sequence: CASSQTSRPETQYF.

This clonotype came up a few times. The chain joins TRBV28 to TRBJ2-7, with 8 positions matching TRBD2. CDR1 and CDR2 (germline): MDHEN, SYDVKM. This CDR3 comprises 12 residues. After removal of 10 bases from V and 6 bases from J, the junction contained 8 bases not matched to a gene. CDR3 sequence: CANPGLVGEQYF. The CDR3 DNA reads TGTGCCAACCCGGGACTAGTAGGCGAGCAGTACTTC.

The chain combines TRBV5-1 with TRBJ2-2, with a possible D match to TRBD1 (5 bases). V was pared by 0 bases and J by 0 bases, with 6 bases between. The CDR3 is 15 residues long. Looked up from germline, CDR1 is SGHRS and CDR2 is YFSETQ. CDR3: CASSLDRSNTGELFF. The CDR3 coding sequence is TGCGCCAGCAGCTTGGACAGGTCGAACACCGGGGAGCTGTTTTTT.

The rearrangement uses TRBV28 and TRBJ2-3, with D unresolved. The CDR3 is 11 residues long. V was clipped by 8 bases and J by 6 bases, with 9 bases between them. The germline CDR1 and CDR2 sequences are MDHEN and SYDVKM. As DNA, the CDR3 is TGTGCCAGCTCCGCCCTCGATACGCAGTATTTT. The encoded protein is CASSALDTQYF.

The gene calls are TRBV7-4 and TRBJ2-1; 8 bases map to TRBD2. Germline lookup yields CDR1 SGHVT and CDR2 SQSDAQ. J gave up 0 bases and V 3 bases, and 4 bases lay outside the gene matches. This CDR3 has 16 amino acids. CDR3 residues: CASSFSGVSSYNEQFF. The CDR3 coding sequence is TGTGCCAGCAGCTTTAGCGGGGTGAGCTCCTACAATGAGCAGTTCTTC.

Of note for this clonotype: At one end, the junction sequence differs from germline, possibly due to a read error. The genes are TRBV4-1 and TRBJ1-4; D is unresolved. The CDR3 spans 17 residues. Germline V CDR1 and CDR2: MGHRA, YSYEKL. The CDR3 DNA sequence: TGCGCCAGCAGCCACCCGACGGCCCCTGCAACTAATGAAAAACTGCTTTTT. Amino acid sequence: CASSHPTAPATNEKLLF.

A few counts support this clonotype. The CDR3 DNA follows: TGTGCCAGCTCACCGTCTAGTGGGTACCAAGAGACCCAGTACTTC. This gives the protein CASSPSSGYQETQYF. The rearrangement joins TRBV18 to TRBJ2-5; the D is unclear. This CDR3 has 15 residues. Germline CDR1 KGHSH, CDR2 LQKENI. Trimming removed 3 bases from V and 0 bases from J, with 11 bases in between.

The chain uses TRBV20-1 and TRBJ1-1; no firm D call. Germline V gene data show CDR1 as DFQATT and CDR2 as SNEGSKA (reference sequence). V was cut by 0 bases and J by 7 bases, with 21 bases left in between. The CDR3 runs 16 residues. The CDR3 reads CSARDQNRRMPFEAFF. The CDR3 DNA sequence: TGCAGTGCTAGAGATCAAAACAGACGGATGCCATTTGAAGCTTTCTTT.

The chain recombines TRBV6-6 with TRBJ2-5, with 8 positions matching TRBD2. CDR1 is MNHNY, CDR2 SVGAGI, per germline (reference sequence). This CDR3 region has 15 residues. J lost 5 bases, V lost 0 bases, and 5 bases had no gene match. The CDR3 DNA is TGTGCCAGCAGTTACTCCGGGGGGGAGGTTGAGACCCAGTACTTC. It codes for CASSYSGGEVETQYF.

The V call is TRBV7-8, the J call TRBJ2-2; D tentatively reads TRBD1 or TRBD2 (6 bases each). The CDR3 contains 16 residues. The germline gives CDR1 SGHVS, CDR2 FQNEAQ. Trimming stripped 2 bases from V and 3 bases from J, with 13 bases between. CDR3 protein: CASSLFSRGDTGELFF. CDR3 DNA sequence: TGTGCCAGCAGCTTATTCTCTAGGGGGGACACCGGGGAGCTGTTTTTT.

The table lists this clonotype with a few counts. In DNA form, the CDR3 reads TGTGCCAGCAGCGTAGACAGGGCCACGGAGACCCAGTACTTC. This codes for CASSVDRATETQYF. V gene TRBV9 combines with J gene TRBJ2-5; possibly TRBD1 for D (6 bases). V lost 0 bases and J lost 5, with 11 bases in between. This CDR3 is built from 14 residues. CDR1 is SGDLS and CDR2 is YYNGEE in the germline V gene.

This clonotype was seen a handful of times. The gene calls are TRBV7-3 and TRBJ2-5, with 9 bases identical to TRBD2. Trimming cost V 5 bases and J 8 bases; bases outside gene matches: 3. The germline gives CDR1 SGHTA, CDR2 FQGTGA. The CDR3 is 12 residues long. This chain's CDR3 is CASSQAGGTQYF. The DNA of the CDR3 is TGTGCCAGCAGCCAAGCGGGAGGCACCCAGTACTTC.

Only a few counts were recorded for this clonotype. The J gene is TRBJ1-1, the V gene TRBV15; no clear D. The CDR3 sequence is 14 residues long. V was pared by 1 base and J by 4 bases, with 10 bases between. Germline V CDR1 and CDR2: LNHNV, YYDKDF (reference sequence). CDR3 in amino acids: CATSRVGKGTEAFF. The CDR3 DNA follows: TGTGCCACCAGCAGAGTCGGGAAGGGCACTGAAGCTTTCTTT.

This clonotype was detected many times. This chain joins TRBV20-1 and TRBJ2-5, with 11 bases identical to TRBD2. Gene TRBJ2-7 matches the end of the DNA better, so the J call may be wrong. There are 13 residues in the CDR3. Germline V gene data show CDR1 as DFQATT and CDR2 as SNEGSKA (reference sequence). CDR3 protein: CSTGTSGSYEQYF. In DNA form, the CDR3 reads TGCAGTACCGGGACTAGCGGCTCCTACGAGCAGTACTTC.

The chain carries TRBV2 and TRBJ2-5; 10 bases match TRBD1. Germline CDR1 SNHLY, CDR2 FYNNEI. V trimming: 6 bases; J trimming: 4 bases; junction bases outside the gene matches: 5. The CDR3 contains 14 residues. In nucleotides, the CDR3 is TGTGCCAGCAGGGGACAGGGGTCCTCAGAGACCCAGTACTTC. It is translated as CASRGQGSSETQYF.

This clonotype has more than one count but fewer than ten. The CDR3 sequence: CASSRETSGGETQYF. The CDR3 DNA reads TGCGCCAGCAGCCGGGAGACTAGCGGGGGTGAGACCCAGTACTTC. The V call is TRBV10-2, the J call TRBJ2-5; TRBD2 aligns across 12 bases. J lost 5 bases, V lost 6 bases, and 7 bases had no gene match. The germline V gene has CDR1 WSHSY and CDR2 SAAADI. CDR3 length: 15 amino acids.

Concerning this clonotype: At one of its ends the junction is not consistent with the germline gene, which may arise from a read error. The chain carries TRBV28 and TRBJ2-7, with 8 nucleotides matching TRBD2. CDR1 is MDHEN and CDR2 is SYDVKM in the germline V gene. The length of the CDR3 is 18 residues. CDR3 residues: CASSFSITSGFYAYEQCF. Written as DNA, the CDR3 is TGCGCCAGCAGTTTTAGTATAACTAGCGGATTCTACGCCTACGAGCAGTGCTTC.

This clonotype was recorded many times. The chain is built from TRBV7-3 and TRBJ2-5; D possibly matches TRBD1 or TRBD2 (6 bases each). The end of the DNA fits TRBJ2-1 better, so the J call may be wrong. Germline V lookup: CDR1 SGHTA, CDR2 FQGTGA. The CDR3 is 13 amino acids. This chain's CDR3 is CASSLGGSDEQFF. The CDR3 nucleotides read TGTGCCAGCAGCTTGGGGGGCTCCGATGAGCAGTTCTTC.

The chain uses TRBV11-2 and TRBJ1-4; D may be TRBD1 (5 bases). Germline CDR1 is SGHAT and CDR2 is FQNNGV. The CDR3 is made up of 16 amino acids. The germline V and J ends were trimmed by 3 bases and 6 bases, with 17 bases remaining between them. The CDR3 spells CASSFGTQGLYEKLFF. In nucleotides, the CDR3 is TGTGCCAGCAGCTTCGGCACCCAGGGCTTATATGAAAAACTGTTTTTT.

This clonotype was found many times. J is TRBJ1-2 and V is TRBV9; weak D call: TRBD1 (5 bases). The ends were cut back, 4 bases at V and 3 bases at J, with 10 bases in the middle. Germline V gene sequence: CDR1 SGDLS, CDR2 YYNGEE. This CDR3 is 13 amino acids long. CDR3 loop: CASSPQGDYGYTF. The CDR3 bases are TGTGCCAGCAGCCCCCAGGGTGACTATGGCTACACCTTC.